This T cell receptor beta chain is from a study of beta chain features in type 1 diabetes. Sequenced material consisted of expressed TCRB transcripts (all of the isolated RNA was reverse transcribed). Profiled with immunoSEQ multiplex PCR; TCRdb holds only in-frame clones, not every one. The sample holds hundreds of thousands of clones, less than 20% seen once. This clone was observed a handful of times. Germline V gives CDR1 MGHDK, CDR2 SYGVNS. The CDR3 totals 12 residues. V was trimmed by 1 base and J by 3 bases, leaving 3 bases between them. The source of this sequence is a man between 18 and 29 years old in good health. The chain joins TRBV25-1 to TRBJ1-2; D is uncertain. Material for sequencing was naive CD4+ T cells from blood. The CDR3 DNA is TGTGCCAGCAGTGAATGGGACTATGGCTACACCTTC. Protein: CASSEWDYGYTF.